This section outlines one TCR beta chain sequence together with its context. Its specificity is unknown. It was CD45RO-negative cells, positively selected for CCR7, that made up naive CD8 cells, with terminally differentiated effector memory CD45RA+ cells excluded. Participating donors were healthy, HIV-negative adults free of recent acute infections or vaccinations. Deep was the level at which the assay was run. In the original processing: Junction-only sequences without quality scores came from ImmunoSEQ, so filtering differed. Only in-frame clones appear in the TCRdb table, and some are missing; sequencing was by immunoSEQ multiplex PCR. The DNA gave D and trimming, while V, J and clone size come from that table. Here the sample spans about 2.2 million clones, roughly 95% being singletons. This specimen comes from a study of shared clonotypes between healthy human individuals. Study conclusions and caveats: Rarefaction indicated that sorted-subset sequencing remained incomplete although depth was large.

This clonotype originated in a man aged 18 to 30 in good health. Some clones in this sample may be carry-over from other donors' samples. Sequences were obtained from naive CD8+ T cells from PBMCs.

The CDR3 loop reads CASSMAGGPSYEQYF. CDR3 coding DNA: TGTGCCAGTAGTATGGCGGGCGGGCCCTCCTACGAGCAGTACTTC. The V call is TRBV19, the J call TRBJ2-7, with a weak D call TRBD2 (5 bases). The CDR3 is made up of 15 amino acids. CDR1 and CDR2 from the germline V gene are LNHDA and SQIVND (reference sequence). Trimming took off 3 bases at V and 0 bases at J, with 12 bases between the two ends.